One sample yielded the 10 T cell receptor beta chains listed below, sequenced in a study of blood T cell repertoires in COVID-19. Libraries were prepared by immunoSEQ multiplex PCR; TCRdb keeps only in-frame clonotypes and omits some of them. The data hold about 160,000 clones, with 81% observed a single time. Sample: PBMCs or T cells enriched from blood (not recorded which). These receptor sequences come from a woman between 40 and 55 years old with acute COVID-19.

The chain uses TRBV10-2 and TRBJ2-5, with 10 bases that match TRBD2. V gave up 2 bases and J gave up 7 bases; unmatched junction bases: 7. The germline CDR1 and CDR2 sequences are WSHSY and SAAADI. The CDR3 runs to 15 residues. The chain's CDR3 is CASSEMASGSGTQYF. Here the CDR3 DNA reads TGCGCCAGCAGTGAGATGGCTAGCGGGAGTGGGACCCAGTACTTC.

The chain carries TRBV12-5 and TRBJ1-1, with 8 bases identical to TRBD1. Per germline, CDR1 LGHNT and CDR2 FRNRAP. CDR3 length: 13 amino acids. Unmatched junction bases numbered 7, after V lost 5 bases and J lost 8 bases. CDR3 DNA sequence: TGTGCTAGTGGTCCATGGACAGGGCGCGAAGCTTTCTTT. Its protein is CASGPWTGREAFF.

The chain is built from TRBV29-1 and TRBJ2-2; 7 bases match TRBD2. The CDR3 contains 19 residues. Germline lookup yields CDR1 SQVTM and CDR2 ANQGSEA. V shed 5 bases, J shed 0 bases, and the junction held 18 bases outside the gene matches. The CDR3, as DNA: TGCAGCGTTTGGGGGGGATATGGTATGGACATTGCGAACACCGGGGAGCTGTTTTTT. It encodes CSVWGGYGMDIANTGELFF.

This clone was detected many times. V usage is TRBV5-6 and J usage is TRBJ1-4; D remains unclear. This CDR3 has 15 residues. Trimming pared 0 bases from V and 8 bases from J, leaving 14 bases between. The V gene's germline CDR1 is SGHDT and CDR2 YYEEEE. The CDR3 DNA reads as TGTGCCAGCAGCTTGGGGACTTACACACGGGAAAAACTGTTTTTT. The encoded protein is CASSLGTYTREKLFF.

V usage is TRBV27 and J usage is TRBJ2-7; 8 bases line up with TRBD2. The CDR3 extends over 15 amino acids. V shed 5 bases and J 0 bases; nucleotides not matched to a gene: 6. Germline values: CDR1 MNHEY, CDR2 SMNVEV (reference sequence). CDR3 region: CASSLSGMGSYEQYF. The DNA of the CDR3 is TGTGCCAGCAGTCTTAGCGGGATGGGCTCCTACGAGCAGTACTTC.

This chain uses TRBV7-9 with TRBJ1-1; 8 bases fit TRBD1. The V and J ends lost 2 bases and 5 bases, in that order; junction bases with no gene match: 7. This CDR3 contains 15 residues. Per germline, CDR1 SEHNR and CDR2 FQNEAQ (reference sequence). This chain's CDR3 is CASSLKRGTGTEAFF. The CDR3 nucleotides are TGTGCCAGCAGCTTAAAACGCGGGACAGGTACTGAAGCTTTCTTT. The whole variable domain, filled in from reference TRBV7-9 and TRBJ1-1, reads DTGVSQNPRHKITKRGQNVTFRCDPISEHNRLYWYRQTLGQGPEFLTYFQNEAQLEKSRLLSDRFSAERPKGSFSTLEIQRTEQGDSAMYLCASSLKRGTGTEAFFGQGTRLTVV.

V usage is TRBV11-2 and J usage is TRBJ2-3; 7 nucleotides align to TRBD2. Per germline, CDR1 SGHAT and CDR2 FQNNGV. The length of the CDR3 is 15 residues. V dropped 7 bases and J dropped 2; count of bases not matched to a gene: 9. The CDR3 here is CASTQGGRITDTQYF. In nucleotides, the CDR3 is TGTGCCAGCACCCAAGGCGGGAGAATCACAGATACGCAGTATTTT.

The V call is TRBV9, the J call TRBJ2-7; D might be TRBD2 (5 bases). Germline V gene lookup returns CDR1 SGDLS and CDR2 YYNGEE. The CDR3 totals 11 residues. Trimming shortened V by 3 bases and J by 6 bases, and 7 bases separated the two germline ends. CDR3: CASSASGEQYF. DNA of the CDR3: TGTGCCAGCAGCGCGAGCGGCGAGCAGTACTTC.

V gene TRBV5-1 combines with J gene TRBJ1-4; no firm D call. In germline, CDR1 is SGHRS, CDR2 YFSETQ. The length of the CDR3 is 19 residues. The V gene lost 5 bases and the J gene lost 0 bases, with 23 bases spanning the gap. CDR3 in DNA: TGCGCCAGCAGGAGATCCGCGGGCGGACCCAGTGCAACTAATGAAAAACTGTTTTTT. Protein: CASRRSAGGPSATNEKLFF. Together with reference TRBV5-1 and TRBJ1-4, the CDR3 gives the full variable domain: KAGVTQTPRYLIKTRGQQVTLSCSPISGHRSVSWYQQTPGQGLQFLFEYFSETQRNKGNFPGRFSGRQFSNSRSEMNVSTLELGDSALYLCASRRSAGGPSATNEKLFFGSGTQLSVL.

The J gene is TRBJ2-7, the V gene TRBV10-2, with D tentatively TRBD2 (6 bases). Per germline, CDR1 WSHSY and CDR2 SAAADI. CDR3 length equals 14 residues. Trimming pared 7 bases from V and 1 base from J, leaving 14 bases between. CDR3 nucleotides: TGCGCCAGCACCTCCGGGACTTCTTCCTACGAGCAGTACTTC. Translating it yields CASTSGTSSYEQYF.